These T cell receptor beta chains were read from a single sample in a study of blood T cell repertoires in COVID-19. Generated by immunoSEQ multiplex PCR, the TCRdb table keeps only in-frame clones and is missing some. Here the sample spans 40,000 or so clones, roughly four fifths being singletons. Sequencing used peripheral blood. The receptor set was obtained from a man aged 40-49 years with active or convalescent COVID-19. The CDR3 runs from the conserved cysteine through the conserved F or W.

V gene	J gene	CDR3 protein
TRBV7-2	TRBJ2-3	CASSEDRGYTDTQYF
TRBV6-1	TRBJ1-1	CASSERQAAKNTEAFF
TRBV11-2	TRBJ1-5	CASSSGQGSSNQPQHF
TRBV19	TRBJ2-1	CASTKDRYNNEQFF
TRBV6-1	TRBJ1-1	CASSPNTEAFF
TRBV11-3	TRBJ2-5	CASSPGTGSQETQYF
TRBV15	TRBJ2-5	CATSRGSETQYF
TRBV4-1	TRBJ1-1	CASSQEQGPTEAFF
TRBV29-1	TRBJ1-3	CSVRTGSGNTIYF
TRBV24-1	TRBJ2-7	CATSDVQGSYEQYF
TRBV27	TRBJ2-1	CASSVTTYSRRDNEQFF
TRBV19	TRBJ2-5	CASSPLGGETQYF
TRBV11-2	TRBJ2-5	CASSLGVQDSQETQYF
TRBV10-1	TRBJ2-1	CASSGSGGPREQFF
TRBV30	TRBJ1-5	CAWGPREGYLPQHF
TRBV27	TRBJ2-7	CASSLKGTSGSPTGEQYF
TRBV9	TRBJ2-3	CASSVEVAPQYF
TRBV27	TRBJ1-1	CASDPGRGLGTEAFF
TRBV30	TRBJ1-3	CAWSATYSGNTIYF
TRBV12-3/TRBV12-4	TRBJ2-7	CASSSGQYIYF
TRBV28	TRBJ1-5	CASSLVGASNQPQHF
TRBV5-1	TRBJ2-2	CASSRLAGAVGELFF
TRBV6-4	TRBJ1-4	CASSDVDRGNEKLFF
TRBV6-6	TRBJ2-7	CASSYTSAGRAYEQYF
TRBV27	TRBJ1-1	CASSLRVISMNTEAFF
TRBV19	TRBJ1-4	CASSPPGQGLSNEKLFF
TRBV7-2	TRBJ2-6	CASSRRGANVLTF
TRBV7-8	TRBJ2-1	CASSLLQGLEEFF
TRBV28	TRBJ1-6	CASRQGNNSPLHF
TRBV5-4	TRBJ2-3	CASTPGSGSADTQYF
TRBV21-1	TRBJ1-5	CASSNGESRGANQPQHF
TRBV6-2/TRBV6-3	TRBJ1-5	CASSYGARPQHF
TRBV12-3/TRBV12-4	TRBJ1-1	CASNRASAEAFF
TRBV27	TRBJ2-7	CASSLLSAHRGSSYEQYF
TRBV19	TRBJ1-5	CASTPRGSEINQPQHF
TRBV4-1	TRBJ2-7	CASSLHWTSGGPEHYEQYF
TRBV6-5	TRBJ1-2	CASKEYYGYTF
TRBV2	TRBJ2-7	CASTSGGWYEQYF
TRBV20-1	TRBJ2-7	CSALHGIEQYF
TRBV19	TRBJ2-3	CASSSLAGARSSTDTQYF
TRBV27	TRBJ1-2	CASSPTRGKDYGYTF